This T cell receptor (beta chain) was identified during a study of blood T cells in healthy people across ages. This CDR3 contains 15 residues. Germline V CDR1 and CDR2: ENHRY, SYGVKD. The V gene lost 6 bases and the J gene lost 0 bases, with 13 bases spanning the gap. This clonotype has only a few counts. The use of a sample-barcoded 5' primer and a J-beta primer mix characterized a second PCR of 7 to 11 cycles. Via MiXCR, TCRdb re-called the 5' RACE reads, giving one row per CDR3 protein. The data hold hundreds of thousands of distinct CDR3 sequences, with under 40% observed a single time. The clonotype comes from a man younger than 35 in good health. The specimen was blood. The rearrangement links TRBV10-3 to TRBJ2-3; no clear D gene. CDR3 sequence reads: CAIRDRSTSTDTQYF. Here the CDR3 DNA reads TGTGCCATCAGGGACCGAAGCACTAGCACAGATACGCAGTATTTT.